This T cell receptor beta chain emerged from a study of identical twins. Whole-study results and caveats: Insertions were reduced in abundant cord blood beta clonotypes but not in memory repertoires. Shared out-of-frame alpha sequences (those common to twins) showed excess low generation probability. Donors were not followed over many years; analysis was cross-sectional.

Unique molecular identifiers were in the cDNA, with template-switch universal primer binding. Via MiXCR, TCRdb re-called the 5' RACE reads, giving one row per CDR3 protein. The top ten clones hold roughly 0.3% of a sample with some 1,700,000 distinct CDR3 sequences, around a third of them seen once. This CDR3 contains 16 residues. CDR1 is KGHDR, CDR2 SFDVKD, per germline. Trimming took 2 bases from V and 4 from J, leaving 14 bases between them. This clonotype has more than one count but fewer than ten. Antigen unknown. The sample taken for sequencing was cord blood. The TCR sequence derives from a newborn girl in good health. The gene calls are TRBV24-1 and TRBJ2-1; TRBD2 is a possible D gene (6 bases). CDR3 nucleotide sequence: TGTGCCACCAGTGATTCGCGCGGGAAGACTTACAATGAGCAGTTCTTC. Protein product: CATSDSRGKTYNEQFF.